This section outlines one TCR beta chain sequence together with its context. The antigen is not known. The sample belongs to a study of T cell responses to AZD1222 COVID-19 vaccine. Overall study findings and caveats: Regions left unmutated in variants are reportedly the target of nearly half of spike-specific TCRs. Samples come after the peak T cell response, not at day 14.

V lost 4 bases to trimming and J lost 3 bases, with 13 bases between them. The CDR3 has 14 residues. Germline-derived CDR1 and CDR2 are LGHNT and FRNRAP. TCRdb's table, derived via immunoSEQ multiplex PCR, lists solely in-frame clones and lacks some. The top ten hold 4% to 5.5% of the sample, which has about 150,000 clones, around 93% seen once. This clonotype was obtained from an adult in good health. The gene calls are TRBV12-5 and TRBJ2-7, with a tentative D call TRBD1 (5 bases). The sequences come from peripheral blood, collected on day 0 of AZD1222 vaccination. The DNA for the CDR3 is TGTGCTAGTGGTTCGGACACCTCGCTCTACGAGCAGTACTTC. Translating gives CASGSDTSLYEQYF.